A single sample is the source of the 19 T cell receptor beta chains below, sequenced in a study of T cells after yellow fever vaccination. TCRdb passed the 5' RACE reads through MiXCR, listing each CDR3 protein once. The sample lists some 260,000 distinct CDR3 sequences; over 4.5% were seen once. The sequenced sample was CD4+ T cells sorted from PBMCs, obtained on the day of the yellow fever booster vaccination. The receptors here all came from a young man who received the YFV17D yellow fever vaccine.

The rearrangement links TRBV10-1 to TRBJ2-2; 7 positions match TRBD1. The CDR3 is 15 amino acids. CDR1 is WNHNN and CDR2 is SYGVQD in the germline V gene (reference sequence). The V gene end was trimmed by 4 bases and the J gene end by 1 base; junction bases not matched to a gene: 3. CDR3 region: CASSARQGNTGELFF. The CDR3 nucleotides read TGCGCCAGCAGTGCTAGACAGGGGAACACCGGGGAGCTGTTTTTT.

This clonotype was counted ten times or more. CDR3 residues: CASSRGGQGALAKNIQYF. CDR3 coding DNA: TGTGCCAGCAGCCGCGGAGGACAGGGCGCCTTAGCCAAAAACATTCAGTACTTC. The chain has TRBV11-2 and TRBJ2-4, with 8 bases that match TRBD1. Germline V gene sequence: CDR1 SGHAT, CDR2 FQNNGV. The J segment lost 0 bases and the V segment lost 5 bases, leaving 12 bases of the junction unmatched. CDR3 length: 18 residues.

This clonotype has just a few counts. The rearrangement links TRBV5-5 to TRBJ1-5; D ambiguous. This CDR3 contains 14 residues. The V gene's germline CDR1 is SGHKS and CDR2 YYEKEE (reference sequence). V lost 2 bases and J lost 0, with 6 bases in between. CDR3 sequence: CASSFAYSNQPQHF. CDR3 nucleotides: TGTGCCAGCAGCTTTGCGTATAGCAATCAGCCCCAGCATTTT.

This clonotype was counted a few times. The chain couples TRBV2 to TRBJ2-5; TRBD2 matches at 7 bases. Trimming at V came to 7 bases and at J to 0 bases, leaving 8 bases not matched to a gene. Germline values: CDR1 SNHLY, CDR2 FYNNEI. The CDR3 is 15 amino acids. The CDR3 here is CASKWTGGNQETQYF. CDR3 DNA sequence: TGTGCCAGCAAGTGGACCGGGGGGAACCAAGAGACCCAGTACTTC.

The chain links TRBV7-2 to TRBJ2-7; weak D call: TRBD2 (5 bases). V shed 0 bases and J shed 8 bases, with 11 bases lying between them. Germline lookup yields CDR1 SGHTA and CDR2 FQGNSA. The CDR3 has 13 residues. The CDR3 loop is CASSLAASSQQYV. In DNA, the CDR3 is TGTGCCAGCAGCTTAGCGGCTAGCAGCCAGCAGTACGTC.

The V call is TRBV30, the J call TRBJ2-7; the match to TRBD1 covers 7 bases. The CDR3 contains 13 residues. The germline V gene has CDR1 GTSNPN and CDR2 SVGIG (reference sequence). Trimming removed 5 bases from V and 3 bases from J; junction bases left unmatched: 7. CDR3 nucleotide sequence: TGTGCCTGGGCCGGGACAGCTAACTACGAGCAGTACTTC. Translated: CAWAGTANYEQYF.

There are many counts of this clonotype. The chain employs TRBV3-1 and TRBJ2-1, with TRBD1 identical over 9 bases. Germline assignment: CDR1 LGHDT and CDR2 YNNKEL (reference sequence). The CDR3 has 16 residues. The junction had 9 bases not matched to a gene; V was cut back by 4 bases and J by 5 bases. The CDR3 is CASSPRTGARHNEQFF. The CDR3 DNA sequence: TGTGCCAGCAGCCCCAGGACAGGGGCTAGGCACAATGAGCAGTTCTTC.

At least ten counts were recorded for this clonotype. The rearrangement links TRBV2 to TRBJ2-7; 10 bases fit TRBD1. The V gene end was trimmed by 6 bases and the J gene end by 9 bases; junction bases not matched to a gene: 8. The CDR3 sequence is 13 residues long. Germline CDR1 reads SNHLY; CDR2 reads FYNNEI. CDR3 residues: CASRETGGAGQYV. The CDR3 region has the DNA TGTGCCAGCAGGGAGACAGGGGGCGCAGGGCAGTACGTC.

For this clonotype: A much larger clone lies one base from this, so it may be a read error. The gene calls are TRBV5-4 and TRBJ2-1, with D perhaps being TRBD1 or TRBD2 (5 bases each). V lost 2 bases and J 7 bases, leaving 7 bases between the germline ends. Germline V gene sequence: CDR1 SGHNT, CDR2 YYREEE (reference sequence). The CDR3 has 12 residues. The CDR3 DNA is TGTGCCAGCAGCTTCAGGGAGAATGAGCAGTTCTTC. Translated, it gives CASSFRENEQFF. The whole variable domain, remainder taken from reference TRBV5-4 and TRBJ2-1, is ETGVTQSPTHLIKTRGQQVTLRCSSQSGHNTVSWYQQALGQGPQFIFQYYREEENGRGNFPPRFSGLQFPNYSSELNVNALELDDSALYLCASSFRENEQFFGPGTRLTVL.

The chain joins TRBV20-1 to TRBJ2-1; D perhaps matches TRBD1 (5 bases). The CDR3 loop spans 13 amino acids. Germline lookup yields CDR1 DFQATT and CDR2 SNEGSKA (reference sequence). Trimming left V 6 bases short and J 4 bases short, with 13 bases between. CDR3 residues: CSARLDIYNEQFF. CDR3 in DNA: TGCAGTGCACGACTGGACATATACAATGAGCAGTTCTTC.

The chain carries TRBV7-9 and TRBJ1-3; the D gene is possibly TRBD1 (6 bases). In germline, CDR1 is SEHNR, CDR2 FQNEAQ (reference sequence). This CDR3 is built from 18 residues. Trimming removed 0 bases from V and 0 bases from J, with 15 bases in between. The DNA for the CDR3 is TGTGCCAGCAGCTTAGCACGGACAGCTTACCTCTCTGGAAACACCATATATTTT. Amino acids: CASSLARTAYLSGNTIYF.

This clonotype was seen ten or more times. V is TRBV7-2 and J is TRBJ2-1, with 8 bases matching TRBD2. With 5 bases clipped from V and 6 bases from J, the junction kept 21 bases outside the gene matches. Germline V gene data show CDR1 as SGHTA and CDR2 as FQGNSA. The CDR3 consists of 19 residues. CDR3 sequence (DNA): TGTGCCAGCAGCAGCGCGAACTTACCCGGGACTAGGAGGAGCAATGAGCAGTTCTTC. Residues: CASSSANLPGTRRSNEQFF.

The rearrangement joins TRBV10-2 to TRBJ1-1, with D unresolved. V gave up 2 bases and J gave up 0 bases, with 16 bases separating them. CDR1 and CDR2 from the germline V gene are WSHSY and SAAADI. This CDR3 is built from 17 residues. CDR3 amino acids: CASSEIQQAAMNTEAFF. Written as DNA, the CDR3 is TGCGCCAGCAGTGAGATTCAGCAAGCGGCGATGAACACTGAAGCTTTCTTT.

Many counts were recorded for this clonotype. The V and J genes are TRBV20-1 and TRBJ2-1; 8 bases match TRBD2. This CDR3 is built from 16 residues. Trimming at V came to 0 bases and at J to 3 bases, leaving 7 bases not matched to a gene. Germline V lookup: CDR1 DFQATT, CDR2 SNEGSKA (reference sequence). CDR3 nucleotide sequence: TGCAGTGCTAGAGATCGCCAGCGGGGGTTCTACAATGAGCAGTTCTTC. Protein sequence: CSARDRQRGFYNEQFF.

This clonotype appeared a few times. The rearrangement joins TRBV29-1 to TRBJ2-1; 9 bases align to TRBD2. Trimming at V came to 3 bases and at J to 9 bases, leaving 9 bases not matched to a gene. In germline, CDR1 is SQVTM, CDR2 ANQGSEA. The CDR3 extends over 14 amino acids. Here the CDR3 DNA reads TGCAGCGTTGAGCGTAGCGGGGGACGAGTTGAGCAGTTCTTC. Its protein is CSVERSGGRVEQFF.

This clonotype has at least ten counts. The rearrangement uses TRBV12-3 or TRBV12-4 and TRBJ2-7, with 11 bases matching TRBD1. The CDR3 length is 13 residues. V lost 6 bases to trimming and J lost 7 bases; unmatched junction nucleotides: 5. The CDR3 sequence: CASRRTGGDEQYF. The CDR3 nucleotides are TGTGCCAGCAGGCGGACAGGGGGCGATGAGCAGTACTTC.

This clonotype came up many times. The V gene is TRBV6-1, the J gene TRBJ1-5, with D perhaps TRBD1 (6 bases). Germline CDR1 is MNHNS and CDR2 is SASEGT. The CDR3 runs 14 residues. V lost 2 bases and J lost 7, with 12 bases in between. CDR3 nucleotides: TGTGCCAGCAGTGAAACGGGGGGCGGGCAGCCCCAGCATTTT. It encodes CASSETGGGQPQHF.

In its sample, this clonotype was seen many times. The J gene is TRBJ2-2, the V gene TRBV5-1, with 8 bases that match TRBD2. CDR1 is SGHRS, CDR2 YFSETQ, per germline. The CDR3 is 15 amino acids. V was clipped by 0 bases and J by 4 bases; unmatched bases: 2. CDR3 loop: CASSLVSGGTGELFF. CDR3 DNA: TGCGCCAGCAGCTTGGTGAGCGGGGGCACCGGGGAGCTGTTTTTT. The full variable domain, in which reference TRBV5-1 and TRBJ2-2 provide the parts outside the CDR3, is KAGVTQTPRYLIKTRGQQVTLSCSPISGHRSVSWYQQTPGQGLQFLFEYFSETQRNKGNFPGRFSGRQFSNSRSEMNVSTLELGDSALYLCASSLVSGGTGELFFGEGSRLTVL.

The J gene is TRBJ1-2, the V gene TRBV2, with 7 bases that match TRBD1. Losses at the gene ends were 9 bases for V and 4 bases for J; bases not matched to a gene: 8. This CDR3 is built from 13 residues. CDR1 is SNHLY and CDR2 is FYNNEI in the germline V gene. The CDR3 sequence: CARGQREPYGYTF. The DNA of the CDR3 is TGTGCCAGGGGACAGCGAGAACCCTATGGCTACACCTTC.